A selection of T cell receptor beta chains follows, all from one sample in a study of cytomegalovirus exposure and HLA in healthy donors. Repertoires were generated with immunoSEQ multiplex PCR, while TCRdb's copy carries only in-frame clones and drops some. The sample yields about 96,000 clones, about four fifths seen once. The sequencing sample was made of PBMCs. All receptors come from a female donor in good health and CMV-seropositive. Each CDR3 is given without its conserved first and last residue. Some rows have no size entry. The others give once, few or many, or a class for an expanded clone.

CDR3: ASSYGRAFNQPQH
V: TRBV6-6
size: -

CDR3: ASRMAGTGGNTIY
V: TRBV28
size: -

CDR3: AWSPDREYEQY
V: TRBV30
size: -

CDR3: ASIFSAGGYEQY
V: TRBV6-1
size: -

CDR3: ASSFGGSTEAF
V: TRBV28
size: -

CDR3: ARSYPTGGDISYEQY
V: TRBV7-5
size: -

CDR3: ASSRAGQGNYGYT
V: TRBV4-3
size: -

CDR3: SVEGRGGGGNTIY
V: TRBV29-1
size: -

CDR3: ASSPPGGANYGYT
V: TRBV18
size: -

CDR3: ASKVGRDGELF
V: TRBV7-3
size: few

CDR3: ASSPRTGGGEKLF
V: TRBV4-1
size: -

CDR3: ASSFRLAGGNEQF
V: TRBV7-8
size: -

CDR3: ASTFRLNTEAF
V: TRBV19
size: -

CDR3: ASSLSGQGGETQY
V: TRBV5-4
size: -

CDR3: ARHGRDTGSPLH
V: TRBV6-5
size: -

CDR3: ASSFRTGGHEQF
V: TRBV6-5
size: -

CDR3: ASRGTGEQPQH
V: TRBV6-1
size: -

CDR3: ASSLGGGAGGATEAF
V: TRBV5-4
size: -

CDR3: ASQLAGAYTGELF
V: TRBV6-1
size: -

CDR3: ASSPGTGVTQPQH
V: TRBV6-5
size: -

CDR3: ASSQESSGVYEQY
V: TRBV14
size: -

CDR3: ASSPRTGSDTQY
V: TRBV18
size: -

CDR3: ASSLVAGNQPQH
V: TRBV7-8
size: -

CDR3: ASSPSDRNNSPLH
V: TRBV28
size: -

CDR3: ASSPVRATNEKLF
V: TRBV28
size: -

CDR3: ATVERPSGAYNEQF
V: TRBV15
size: -

CDR3: ASRTAPYEQY
V: TRBV2
size: -

CDR3: ASSRDRGVPEAF
V: TRBV28
size: -

CDR3: ASSQSRDTEAF
V: TRBV4-3
size: once

CDR3: ASSPASGTVYEQY
V: TRBV7-3
size: -

CDR3: ASRTTSGSYEQY
V: TRBV19
size: -

CDR3: ASSSWTSNTGELF
V: TRBV11-3
size: -

CDR3: ASSEFAAGATEAF
V: TRBV7-9
size: -

CDR3: ASSQDMTSGSYEQY
V: TRBV4-1
size: few

CDR3: ASSESLGTGLGEQY
V: TRBV25-1
size: -

CDR3: TSSQDTLAGGYNEQF
V: TRBV1
size: few

CDR3: ASSVQVGPQETQY
V: TRBV9
size: -

CDR3: ASRLYSNQPQH
V: TRBV10-1
size: -

CDR3: ASSLSFQDRPYEQY
V: TRBV6-6
size: -

CDR3: ASSGGDSPSYEQY
V: TRBV25-1
size: -

CDR3: AWSRDTNTGELF
V: TRBV30
size: -

CDR3: ASSLYRTPSDTQY
V: TRBV5-1
size: -

CDR3: AWSPKGSGGAYEQY
V: TRBV30
size: -

CDR3: AWSLWGSPNSPLH
V: TRBV30
size: -

CDR3: SVEKSQGEKLF
V: TRBV29-1
size: -

CDR3: ASSHSSGNEQF
V: TRBV4-2
size: -

CDR3: ASTQGGGNQPQH
V: TRBV6-1
size: -

CDR3: ASRVAGEYNEQF
V: TRBV5-1
size: -

CDR3: ASSFGSSGANSPLH
V: TRBV6-5
size: -

CDR3: ASSLSNPPDEAF
V: TRBV7-2
size: -

CDR3: ASSLRGRQSYNEQF
V: TRBV5-4
size: -

CDR3: ASSVGGLNHDTQY
V: TRBV9
size: -

CDR3: ASSEAYLRGGYT
V: TRBV6-1
size: -

CDR3: ASRPQGDTIY
V: TRBV7-2
size: -